This T cell receptor beta chain was identified in a study of post-analysis software for immune sequencing data. Study in general: There were relapsing-remitting, secondary progressive and progressive-relapsing multiple sclerosis among the disease courses included.

Every TCR beta cDNA library bore unique molecular identifiers. Each CDR3 protein gets one entry after TCRdb re-called the PCR reads with MiXCR. Of 750,000 to 950,000 distinct CDR3 sequences listed, approximately 44% are singletons. The sequenced material came from blood. The sequence was collected from a girl aged 5-17 years with multiple sclerosis.

The CDR3 sequence is CASSVGQGWGYTF. CDR3 sequence (DNA): TGTGCCAGCAGTGTCGGACAGGGGTGGGGCTACACCTTC. The V gene is TRBV12-3 or TRBV12-4, the J gene TRBJ1-2, with 9 bases lining up with TRBD1. The J segment lost 8 bases and the V segment lost 5 bases, leaving 6 bases of the junction unmatched. The length of the CDR3 is 13 residues.